Presented here are 24 T cell receptor beta chains from one specimen sequenced in a study of shared clonotypes between healthy human individuals. CD45RO negativity and positive selection for CCR7 defined naive CD8 cells, a population that excluded terminally differentiated effector memory CD45RA+ cells. Clones were read by immunoSEQ multiplex PCR, and TCRdb kept only the in-frame ones, dropping some. The repertoire holds around 600,000 clones, with roughly 98% as singletons. Sequencing was done on a sample of naive CD8+ T cells sorted from blood. These receptors all come from a young man in good health.

This chain connects TRBV30 to TRBJ2-2, with D unclear. Germline loops: CDR1 GTSNPN, CDR2 SVGIG (reference sequence). This CDR3 is built from 13 residues. V gave up 2 bases and J gave up 0 bases, with 4 bases separating them. CDR3 in amino acids: CAWSRTNTGELFF. CDR3 DNA sequence: TGTGCCTGGAGTCGGACGAACACCGGGGAGCTGTTTTTT.

The chain uses TRBV9 and TRBJ2-7; 8 nucleotides agree with TRBD1. The CDR3 extends over 16 amino acids. CDR1 is SGDLS and CDR2 is YYNGEE in the germline V gene. Germline trimming cut 2 bases from V and 1 base from J; bases unmatched to any gene: 8. This CDR3 is CASSVANTGGSYEQYF. The CDR3 DNA reads as TGTGCCAGCAGCGTGGCAAACACAGGGGGTTCCTACGAGCAGTACTTC.

The chain couples TRBV7-6 to TRBJ2-7; TRBD2 aligns across 11 bases. The CDR3 length is 17 residues. J lost 0 bases, V lost 5 bases, and 9 bases had no gene match. CDR1 and CDR2 (germline): SGHVS, FNYEAQ. CDR3 in DNA: TGTGCCAGCAGCAGTGGACTAGCGGGCGAAAGCTCCTACGAGCAGTACTTC. It translates to CASSSGLAGESSYEQYF.

The chain employs TRBV5-1 and TRBJ2-1; 11 bases are a match to TRBD2. Germline assignment: CDR1 SGHRS and CDR2 YFSETQ. This CDR3 is built from 16 residues. The trim removed 1 base at V and 8 bases at J, leaving 8 bases unmatched. CDR3 coding DNA: TGCGCCAGCAGCTTGAATAGCGGGAGGGCCGTTGATGAGCAGTTCTTC. The encoded protein is CASSLNSGRAVDEQFF.

The rearrangement uses TRBV28 and TRBJ1-5; D ambiguous. Trimming took 3 bases from V and 3 from J, leaving 12 bases between them. The CDR3 sequence is 15 residues long. Germline assignment: CDR1 MDHEN and CDR2 SYDVKM. This CDR3 is CASSFLGSNNQPQHF. The DNA of the CDR3 is TGTGCCAGCAGTTTCTTGGGGTCCAACAATCAGCCCCAGCATTTT.

The chain links TRBV6-1 to TRBJ2-1; D remains unclear. CDR1 MNHNS and CDR2 SASEGT come from the germline V gene. V lost 2 bases to trimming and J lost 3 bases, with 11 bases between them. This CDR3 spans 15 amino acids. DNA of the CDR3: TGTGCCAGCAGTGAACTCGCAGGTTACTACAATGAGCAGTTCTTC. Translating gives CASSELAGYYNEQFF.

This chain links TRBV30 with TRBJ1-2; 8 bases are a match to TRBD1. Germline loops: CDR1 GTSNPN, CDR2 SVGIG (reference sequence). The V segment lost 4 bases and the J segment 4 bases; nucleotides outside the gene matches: 11. The CDR3 is made up of 15 amino acids. CDR3 amino acids: CAWNELSGTGYGYTF. The CDR3 nucleotides read TGTGCCTGGAATGAACTATCCGGGACAGGCTATGGCTACACCTTC.

The CDR3 reads CASSPGLSSYNEQFF. CDR3 DNA: TGTGCCAGCAGTCCGGGACTCTCCTCCTACAATGAGCAGTTCTTC. The chain joins TRBV19 to TRBJ2-1; possible D gene TRBD2, 6 bases. The CDR3 has 15 residues. CDR1 is LNHDA and CDR2 is SQIVND in the germline V gene (reference sequence). V was clipped by 9 bases and J by 0 bases, with 15 bases between them.

The chain has TRBV10-3 and TRBJ2-1; a weak D match, TRBD1 (6 bases). V lost 4 bases, J lost 2 bases, and 15 bases lay in between. The CDR3 sequence is 16 residues long. CDR1 and CDR2 from the germline V gene are ENHRY and SYGVKD. The CDR3 DNA follows: TGTGCCATCAGTGTGGGTGGCAGGGGCGCCTACAATGAGCAGTTCTTC. Translation: CAISVGGRGAYNEQFF.

The chain combines TRBV2 with TRBJ2-1; 7 bases align to TRBD1. In germline, CDR1 is SNHLY, CDR2 FYNNEI. This CDR3 is 14 amino acids long. The trim removed 7 bases at V and 0 bases at J, leaving 3 bases unmatched. CDR3: CASTGDSSYNEQFF. In DNA, the CDR3 is TGTGCCAGCACCGGGGACAGCTCCTACAATGAGCAGTTCTTC. Complete variable domain (other parts from reference TRBV2 and TRBJ2-1): EPEVTQTPSHQVTQMGQEVILRCVPISNHLYFYWYRQILGQKVEFLVSFYNNEISEKSEIFDDQFSVERPDGSNFTLKIRSTKLEDSAMYFCASTGDSSYNEQFFGPGTRLTVL.

The chain employs TRBV7-9 and TRBJ2-1; 8 positions match TRBD2. Losses at the gene ends were 0 bases for V and 7 bases for J; bases not matched to a gene: 5. This CDR3 spans 15 amino acids. CDR1 SEHNR and CDR2 FQNEAQ come from the germline V gene (reference sequence). This CDR3 reads CASSLAQGGGNEQFF. In DNA form, the CDR3 reads TGTGCCAGCAGCTTAGCGCAAGGCGGGGGGAATGAGCAGTTCTTC.

The chain recombines TRBV18 with TRBJ2-7, with D tentatively TRBD1 (5 bases). The V end lost 1 base, the J end lost 0 bases, and 16 bases lay between the germline ends. The CDR3 length is 17 residues. Germline CDR1 and CDR2: KGHSH and LQKENI. As DNA, the CDR3 is TGTGCCAGCTCACCACGAGACAGATATTTGGGCTCCTACGAGCAGTACTTC. It codes for CASSPRDRYLGSYEQYF.

The count of this clone is one. The DNA for the CDR3 is TGTGCCAGCAGGACCCAGGGTTGGGGGAACACTGAAGCTTTCTTT. Translating it yields CASRTQGWGNTEAFF. The V gene is TRBV5-8, the J gene TRBJ1-1; possibly TRBD1 for D (5 bases). CDR3 size: 15 residues. Germline assignment: CDR1 SGHTS and CDR2 YDEGEE. V gave up 5 bases and J gave up 1 base, with 15 bases separating them.

V and J are TRBV6-5 and TRBJ1-2; tentative D call: TRBD1 (5 bases). V lost 1 base to trimming and J lost 1 base, with 7 bases between them. The CDR3 is made up of 14 amino acids. CDR1 MNHEY and CDR2 SVGAGI come from the germline V gene. As DNA, the CDR3 is TGTGCCAGCAGTTACTTCGGGGGTAACTATGGCTACACCTTC. Translation: CASSYFGGNYGYTF.

This chain joins TRBV27 and TRBJ2-7; D possibly corresponds to TRBD1 (6 bases). CDR1 and CDR2 (germline): MNHEY, SMNVEV (reference sequence). CDR3 length: 14 amino acids. V lost 5 bases to trimming and J lost 1 base, with 12 bases between them. The CDR3 spells CASSPNQGSYEQYF. The CDR3 region has the DNA TGTGCCAGCAGTCCGAATCAGGGGTCCTACGAGCAGTACTTC.

The genes are TRBV4-3 and TRBJ2-7; D unclear. Germline V gives CDR1 LGHNA, CDR2 YSLEER. With 1 base removed from V and 7 bases from J, the gap between germline ends came to 5 bases. This CDR3 region has 11 residues. The CDR3 protein is CASSQVCEQYF. The CDR3 DNA reads as TGCGCCAGCAGCCAAGTCTGTGAGCAGTACTTC.

The chain is built from TRBV7-9 and TRBJ2-3; TRBD2 matches 13 bases. The CDR3 is 16 amino acids. J gave up 5 bases and V 3 bases, and 5 bases lay outside the gene matches. Germline V gene data show CDR1 as SEHNR and CDR2 as FQNEAQ (reference sequence). The chain's CDR3 is CASSFLLAGGRDTQYF. The CDR3 nucleotides are TGTGCCAGCAGCTTTCTACTAGCGGGAGGGCGAGATACGCAGTATTTT. The full variable domain, completed using reference TRBV7-9 and TRBJ2-3, is DTGVSQNPRHKITKRGQNVTFRCDPISEHNRLYWYRQTLGQGPEFLTYFQNEAQLEKSRLLSDRFSAERPKGSFSTLEIQRTEQGDSAMYLCASSFLLAGGRDTQYFGPGTRLTVL.

The V and J genes are TRBV28 and TRBJ2-7; TRBD2 might be the D (5 bases). Per the germline V gene, CDR1 is MDHEN and CDR2 is SYDVKM. The CDR3 consists of 14 residues. V lost 7 bases to trimming and J lost 5 bases, with 18 bases between them. The CDR3 loop reads CASTSRAMVHEQYF. The DNA of the CDR3 is TGTGCCAGCACCTCGCGGGCGATGGTGCACGAGCAGTACTTC.

This chain uses TRBV5-1 with TRBJ2-1, with D possibly being TRBD1 (6 bases). From germline, CDR1 is SGHRS and CDR2 YFSETQ. V shed 6 bases and J shed 8 bases, with 24 bases lying between them. The CDR3 is made up of 16 amino acids. CDR3 sequence: CASKISLRGQADEQFF. CDR3 nucleotide sequence: TGCGCCAGCAAAATAAGTCTAAGGGGACAAGCCGATGAGCAGTTCTTC. Full variable domain (rest looked up from reference TRBV5-1 and TRBJ2-1): KAGVTQTPRYLIKTRGQQVTLSCSPISGHRSVSWYQQTPGQGLQFLFEYFSETQRNKGNFPGRFSGRQFSNSRSEMNVSTLELGDSALYLCASKISLRGQADEQFFGPGTRLTVL.

This clone occurred once. The chain employs TRBV5-6 and TRBJ2-6; TRBD1 aligns across 7 bases. This CDR3 comprises 18 residues. Trimming at V came to 3 bases and at J to 0 bases, leaving 9 bases not matched to a gene. Germline V gives CDR1 SGHDT, CDR2 YYEEEE. The CDR3 DNA reads TGTGCCAGCAGCTGGTTTATGGCAGGGGGCTCTGGGGCCAACGTCCTGACTTTC. It is translated as CASSWFMAGGSGANVLTF.

The V gene is TRBV18, the J gene TRBJ2-1; 8 bases are a match to TRBD1. With V trimmed by 6 bases and J by 9 bases, 13 bases remained unmatched. CDR1 and CDR2 from the germline V gene are KGHSH and LQKENI. The CDR3 is made up of 15 amino acids. The CDR3: CASSPPGQGGSEQFF. The CDR3 DNA is TGTGCCAGCTCGCCCCCCGGACAGGGCGGAAGTGAGCAGTTCTTC.

In regard to this clone: Other DNA variants within this sample encode the same CDR3. The chain has TRBV5-1 and TRBJ1-1; TRBD1 is a possible D gene (5 bases). The ends were cut back, 0 bases at V and 5 bases at J, with 11 bases in the middle. The CDR3 covers 14 residues. The germline V gene encodes CDR1 SGHRS and CDR2 YFSETQ. In DNA form, the CDR3 reads TGCGCCAGCAGCTTGGCCCTGGGGGGGACTGAAGCTTTCTTT. Translating gives CASSLALGGTEAFF.

The V and J genes are TRBV7-9 and TRBJ2-5; a possible D gene is TRBD1 (6 bases). This CDR3 comprises 14 residues. V shed 1 base and J shed 5 bases, with 11 bases lying between them. Germline-derived CDR1 and CDR2 are SEHNR and FQNEAQ (reference sequence). The CDR3 coding sequence is TGTGCCAGCAGCTTAGAGGACAGATCGGAGACCCAGTACTTC. Amino acid sequence: CASSLEDRSETQYF.

V is TRBV29-1 and J is TRBJ1-5; no clear D. This CDR3 spans 9 amino acids. Germline V gene lookup returns CDR1 SQVTM and CDR2 ANQGSEA. CDR3 sequence (DNA): TGCGCCGCCGGTCAGCCCCAGCATTTT. It translates to CAAGQPQHF.